Listed here are 26 T cell receptor beta chains from one sample, sequenced in a study of CD8 T cells in ankylosing spondylitis. The antigens of these receptors remain unknown. TCRdb reprocessed the 5' RACE reads with MiXCR, giving one entry per CDR3 protein. The table shows over 600,000 distinct CDR3 sequences, with around 20% occurring only once. Study-level results: Roughly eight highly homologous variants made up a TCR beta motif, and this motif appeared characteristic of ankylosing spondylitis blood.

Sequencing was carried out using blood, either unsorted or a sorted T cell fraction (not recorded which). The receptors here all came from a male donor with ankylosing spondylitis.

V usage is TRBV12-3 or TRBV12-4 and J usage is TRBJ2-3; the match to TRBD2 covers 7 bases. V lost 7 bases and J lost 4; bases outside the gene matches: 11. CDR3 length: 15 amino acids. CDR3 loop: CASNLNAGVADTQYF. CDR3 nucleotide sequence: TGTGCCAGCAACCTGAACGCGGGAGTAGCAGATACGCAGTATTTT.

Many counts were recorded for this clonotype. Here the CDR3 DNA reads TGTGCCAGCAGTTTACAAGGGATCGGTCAGCCCCAGCATTTT. Amino acids: CASSLQGIGQPQHF. This sequence joins TRBV12-3 or TRBV12-4 and TRBJ1-5; D call uncertain. V lost 2 bases and J lost 6, with 11 bases in between. The CDR3 sequence is 14 residues long.

In its sample, this clonotype was seen a few times. The chain joins TRBV4-1 to TRBJ1-1, with TRBD1 matching over 12 bases. Germline CDR1 reads MGHRA; CDR2 reads YSYEKL. V lost 8 bases to trimming and J lost 7 bases; unmatched junction nucleotides: 5. This CDR3 is built from 13 residues. CDR3 in amino acids: CASVGQGASEAFF. The CDR3 region has the DNA TGCGCCAGCGTGGGACAGGGGGCAAGTGAAGCTTTCTTT.

The chain uses TRBV19 and TRBJ1-5; D not resolved. V was cut by 2 bases and J by 7 bases, with 12 bases left in between. The CDR3 has 14 amino acids. Per the germline V gene, CDR1 is LNHDA and CDR2 is SQIVND (reference sequence). CDR3 DNA sequence: TGTGCCAGTAGTATAATTGTCGGAGGACAGCCCCAGCATTTT. Translation: CASSIIVGGQPQHF. The full variable domain, its missing parts supplied by reference TRBV19 and TRBJ1-5, is DGGITQSPKYLFRKEGQNVTLSCEQNLNHDAMYWYRQDPGQGLRLIYYSQIVNDFQKGDIAEGYSVSREKKESFPLTVTSAQKNPTAFYLCASSIIVGGQPQHFGDGTRLSIL.

The chain carries TRBV9 and TRBJ2-3, with a weak D call TRBD2 (6 bases). In germline, CDR1 is SGDLS, CDR2 YYNGEE. Trimming pared 0 bases from V and 6 bases from J, leaving 14 bases between. The length of the CDR3 is 15 residues. As DNA, the CDR3 is TGTGCCAGCAGCGTAGACGGACTAACGAGTGATACGCAGTATTTT. As protein: CASSVDGLTSDTQYF.

This clonotype was seen more than once but under ten times. The genes are TRBV12-3 or TRBV12-4 and TRBJ2-3; D tentatively reads TRBD1 or TRBD2 (5 bases each). The CDR3 is 13 amino acids. V was shortened by 8 bases and J by 0 bases, with 9 bases between the two germline ends. The CDR3 DNA reads as TGTGCCAGCCGGGACCATAGCACAGATACGCAGTATTTT. Its translation is CASRDHSTDTQYF.

This clonotype has at least ten counts. J is TRBJ1-5 and V is TRBV12-3 or TRBV12-4, with D unresolved. Between the trimmed V and J ends, which lost 5 bases and 9 bases, there was a span of 14 bases. The CDR3 length is 13 residues. This CDR3 is CASSPGSGGPQHF. In DNA, the CDR3 is TGTGCCAGCAGTCCCGGTAGTGGCGGGCCCCAGCATTTT.

The rearrangement uses TRBV2 and TRBJ2-7; the match to TRBD1 covers 7 bases. V shed 7 bases and J 3 bases; nucleotides not matched to a gene: 9. CDR1 and CDR2 (germline): SNHLY, FYNNEI. This CDR3 spans 14 amino acids. Here the CDR3 reads CASKRQGTIYEQYF. The CDR3 DNA follows: TGTGCCAGCAAGAGACAGGGAACGATCTACGAGCAGTACTTC. The whole variable domain, remainder taken from reference TRBV2 and TRBJ2-7, is EPEVTQTPSHQVTQMGQEVILRCVPISNHLYFYWYRQILGQKVEFLVSFYNNEISEKSEIFDDQFSVERPDGSNFTLKIRSTKLEDSAMYFCASKRQGTIYEQYFGPGTRLTVT.

The J gene is TRBJ2-7, the V gene TRBV4-1; D not resolved. V lost 0 bases and J lost 2, with 14 bases in between. Looked up from germline, CDR1 is MGHRA and CDR2 is YSYEKL. The CDR3 runs 16 residues. The CDR3 nucleotides read TGCGCCAGCAGCCAAGATGCGGAGACCCGTACCTACGAGCAGTACTTC. This codes for CASSQDAETRTYEQYF.

This clonotype was detected ten times or more. The genes are TRBV28 and TRBJ1-3, with D unclear. There are 14 residues in the CDR3. V was cut by 7 bases and J by 8 bases, with 18 bases left in between. The germline V gene encodes CDR1 MDHEN and CDR2 SYDVKM. The CDR3 DNA reads as TGTGCCAGCAAGTTCTTCGGGGTTACGGACACCATATATTTT. This encodes CASKFFGVTDTIYF.

In its sample, this clonotype was seen a few times. The chain links TRBV7-2 to TRBJ2-5; D perhaps matches TRBD2 (6 bases). The V end was cut by 0 bases, the J end by 1 base, with 9 bases between. CDR3 length: 15 residues. Germline V gene sequence: CDR1 SGHTA, CDR2 FQGNSA. The CDR3 DNA reads TGTGCCAGCAGCTTAGCGTGGACTACCCAAGAGACCCAGTACTTC. This sequence encodes CASSLAWTTQETQYF.

The V gene is TRBV6-6, the J gene TRBJ1-1, with D possibly matching TRBD1 (5 bases). V lost 4 bases and J lost 7, with 10 bases in between. The germline gives CDR1 MNHNY, CDR2 SVGAGI (reference sequence). The length of the CDR3 is 12 residues. For the CDR3, the DNA is TGTGCCAGCAGTTCCCCCCAGGGTGAAGCTTTCTTT. It encodes CASSSPQGEAFF.

This sequence joins TRBV3-1 and TRBJ2-1; TRBD2 is a possible D gene (6 bases). This CDR3 has 17 residues. Per germline, CDR1 LGHDT and CDR2 YNNKEL (reference sequence). V lost 0 bases, J lost 4 bases, and 16 bases lay in between. CDR3 sequence (DNA): TGTGCCAGCAGCCAAGATATGGGGACGGGAGAATACAATGAGCAGTTCTTC. Its translation is CASSQDMGTGEYNEQFF.

The gene calls are TRBV3-1 and TRBJ2-5; 8 bases match TRBD2. The germline V gene has CDR1 LGHDT and CDR2 YNNKEL (reference sequence). J lost 6 bases, V lost 8 bases, and 8 bases had no gene match. This CDR3 contains 13 residues. The CDR3 region has the DNA TGTGCCAGCGAACGGACTAGCCAGAAGACCCAGTACTTC. Amino acids: CASERTSQKTQYF.

The chain uses TRBV7-3 and TRBJ1-3; no reliable D call. This CDR3 is 15 amino acids long. V was cut by 0 bases and J by 2 bases, with 8 bases left in between. Germline CDR1 reads SGHTA; CDR2 reads FQGTGA. The DNA for the CDR3 is TGTGCCAGCAGCTTAACAACGTCAGCTGGAAACACCATATATTTT. As protein: CASSLTTSAGNTIYF.

This clonotype was observed a handful of times. The genes are TRBV5-5 and TRBJ2-1; D remains ambiguous. CDR3 length: 15 residues. Trimming cost V 2 bases and J 4 bases, with 13 bases left between them. Germline lookup yields CDR1 SGHKS and CDR2 YYEKEE (reference sequence). The DNA of the CDR3 is TGTGCCAGCAGCTTACCGAGCGCGTATTACAATGAGCAGTTCTTC. This translates into CASSLPSAYYNEQFF.

The rearrangement uses TRBV5-1 and TRBJ2-1, with D uncertain. Germline values: CDR1 SGHRS, CDR2 YFSETQ. This CDR3 region has 11 residues. Trimming removed 5 bases at V and 8 bases at J, with 8 bases between. CDR3 region: CASRTSDEQFF. CDR3 bases: TGCGCCAGCAGAACATCGGATGAGCAGTTCTTC.

This clonotype was found a few times. The chain couples TRBV7-9 to TRBJ2-1; TRBD1 matches at 9 bases. The CDR3 is made up of 15 amino acids. With V trimmed by 5 bases and J by 9 bases, 11 bases remained unmatched. Germline CDR1 reads SEHNR; CDR2 reads FQNEAQ (reference sequence). The CDR3 region is CASSPGQGSTGEQFF. Written as DNA, the CDR3 is TGTGCCAGCAGCCCGGGACAGGGAAGTACCGGTGAGCAGTTCTTC.

This clonotype was found a few times. The CDR3 DNA reads TGTGCCAGCAGCCCACGACAGGGATTTTCCTACAATGAGCAGTTCTTC. It codes for CASSPRQGFSYNEQFF. The chain combines TRBV7-8 with TRBJ2-1, with 7 bases lining up with TRBD1. After removal of 5 bases from V and 1 base from J, the junction contained 8 bases not matched to a gene. Germline V gene sequence: CDR1 SGHVS, CDR2 FQNEAQ. This CDR3 spans 16 amino acids.

In its sample, this clonotype was seen a few times. This chain uses TRBV4-1 with TRBJ2-3, with D possibly TRBD2 on 5 matching bases. V lost 3 bases and J lost 2, with 18 bases in between. This CDR3 has 17 residues. Per the germline V gene, CDR1 is MGHRA and CDR2 is YSYEKL. CDR3 DNA: TGCGCCAGCAGCCACCCCCCGGGGAACGGGGACACAGATACGCAGTATTTT. It specifies CASSHPPGNGDTDTQYF.

The chain joins TRBV3-1 to TRBJ2-3; D is possibly TRBD2 (5 bases). The ends were cut back, 0 bases at V and 1 base at J, with 11 bases in the middle. From germline, CDR1 is LGHDT and CDR2 YNNKEL (reference sequence). This CDR3 has 16 amino acids. The chain's CDR3 is CASSQDGISGTDTQYF. As DNA, the CDR3 is TGTGCCAGCAGCCAAGACGGGATTAGCGGCACAGATACGCAGTATTTT.

The genes are TRBV11-2 and TRBJ2-7; no clear D. Germline V CDR1 and CDR2: SGHAT, FQNNGV. The V and J ends lost 3 bases and 3 bases respectively, with 6 bases between them. The CDR3 totals 12 residues. In nucleotides, the CDR3 is TGTGCCAGCAGCTTCGAGTTCTACGAGCAGTACTTC. Amino acid sequence: CASSFEFYEQYF.

This clonotype was seen only a few times. The gene calls are TRBV28 and TRBJ1-4; no clear D gene. The germline CDR1 and CDR2 sequences are MDHEN and SYDVKM. This CDR3 is 15 amino acids long. Trimming removed 5 bases at V and 0 bases at J, with 10 bases between. This chain's CDR3 is CASSRTPATNEKLFF. CDR3 DNA: TGTGCCAGCAGTAGGACTCCTGCAACTAATGAAAAACTGTTTTTT.

This chain joins TRBV20-1 and TRBJ2-7; D could derive from TRBD1 or TRBD2 (5 bases each). This CDR3 is 16 amino acids long. Per germline, CDR1 DFQATT and CDR2 SNEGSKA (reference sequence). V gave up 2 bases and J gave up 2 bases, with 19 bases separating them. The CDR3 sequence: CSARLPPGRATYEQYF. In DNA, the CDR3 is TGCAGTGCTAGACTACCACCGGGACGGGCAACCTACGAGCAGTACTTC.

The rearrangement joins TRBV29-1 to TRBJ2-5; D is possibly TRBD1 or TRBD2 (6 bases each). The CDR3 runs 14 residues. V was clipped by 4 bases and J by 5 bases, with 17 bases between them. Germline V CDR1 and CDR2: SQVTM, ANQGSEA. CDR3 nucleotides: TGCAGCGTTGGGACCGGGGGCGGCTCGGAGACCCAGTACTTC. Residues: CSVGTGGGSETQYF. Together with reference TRBV29-1 and TRBJ2-5, the CDR3 gives the full variable domain: SAVISQKPSRDICQRGTSLTIQCQVDSQVTMMFWYRQQPGQSLTLIATANQGSEATYESGFVIDKFPISRPNLTFSTLTVSNMSPEDSSIYLCSVGTGGGSETQYFGPGTRLLVL.

A few counts support this clonotype. The rearrangement uses TRBV21-1 and TRBJ1-1; TRBD1, the table's D call, was not compared with the DNA. TRBV21-1 is noted as a pseudogene. This CDR3 has 15 amino acids. The CDR3, as DNA: TGTGCCAGCAGCACTGGTGGCAGGGGGAAGACTGAAGCTTTCTTT. Protein sequence: CASSTGGRGKTEAFF.